Following are 17 T cell receptor beta chains from one sample sequenced in a study of cytomegalovirus exposure and HLA in healthy donors. 60 Vbeta and 13 Jbeta primers were used in PCR. Some clones are missing from TCRdb's copy, which holds only in-frame ones; the method was immunoSEQ multiplex PCR. The sample includes 100,000 to 140,000 clones, about 84% of them seen just once. Sequencing used PBMCs. These receptors originate from a man aged 25-40 years in good health and CMV-seronegative.

This clone was detected a few times. CDR3 sequence: CASSQGTGRSGYEQYF. For the CDR3, the DNA is TGCGCCAGCAGCCAGGGGACAGGGCGGTCGGGCTACGAGCAGTACTTC. This sequence joins TRBV4-1 and TRBJ2-7, with 9 bases aligning to TRBD1. Germline values: CDR1 MGHRA, CDR2 YSYEKL. This CDR3 has 16 amino acids. V shed 3 bases and J 3 bases; nucleotides not matched to a gene: 9.

This clone has a single count. The chain's CDR3 is CASSITTGNYGYTF. CDR3 coding DNA: TGTGCCAGTAGTATAACCACAGGAAATTATGGCTACACCTTC. This chain uses TRBV19 with TRBJ1-2; D might be TRBD1 (5 bases). The CDR3 contains 14 residues. The V end was cut by 2 bases, the J end by 5 bases, with 12 bases between. Germline CDR1 reads LNHDA; CDR2 reads SQIVND (reference sequence).

The rearrangement links TRBV2 to TRBJ1-3; D remains unclear. Germline V CDR1 and CDR2: SNHLY, FYNNEI. With 10 bases removed from V and 0 bases from J, the gap between germline ends came to 16 bases. The CDR3 extends over 15 amino acids. CDR3 region: CATTAEAASGNTIYF. The DNA for the CDR3 is TGTGCCACCACGGCGGAGGCAGCCTCTGGAAACACCATATATTTT.

This clone showed up many times. This chain uses TRBV7-3 with TRBJ2-1; tentatively, D is TRBD1 (5 bases). The CDR3 has 14 residues. Per the germline V gene, CDR1 is SGHTA and CDR2 is FQGTGA. V lost 2 bases and J lost 6, with 11 bases in between. The CDR3 coding sequence is TGTGCCAGCAGCTTAGGACAAGGCCCCAATGAGCAGTTCTTC. It specifies CASSLGQGPNEQFF.

V usage is TRBV10-2 and J usage is TRBJ2-7, with TRBD2 identical over 7 bases. The CDR3 is made up of 15 amino acids. With V trimmed by 6 bases and J by 0 bases, 8 bases remained unmatched. Germline V gene data show CDR1 as WSHSY and CDR2 as SAAADI. The CDR3 is CASSPRGGGSYEQYF. DNA of the CDR3: TGCGCCAGCAGCCCGCGCGGCGGGGGCTCCTACGAGCAGTACTTC.

The genes are TRBV2 and TRBJ2-7; 14 bases match TRBD2. The CDR3 is 17 amino acids. V was clipped by 2 bases and J by 5 bases; unmatched bases: 8. From germline, CDR1 is SNHLY and CDR2 FYNNEI. CDR3 protein: CASSESGLAGEGHEQYF. The CDR3 coding sequence is TGTGCCAGCAGTGAATCGGGACTAGCGGGGGAGGGGCACGAGCAGTACTTC.

The chain employs TRBV10-2 and TRBJ2-7; D is possibly TRBD1 (6 bases). Per the germline V gene, CDR1 is WSHSY and CDR2 is SAAADI. Trimming cost V 2 bases and J 6 bases, with 14 bases left between them. This CDR3 region has 14 residues. CDR3 DNA: TGCGCCAGCAGTGAGAGGCCTGGGGGCGGCGAGCAGTACTTC. Translated, it gives CASSERPGGGEQYF.

The table lists this clone with a few counts. The chain is built from TRBV7-2 and TRBJ2-1; unclear D gene. The CDR3 runs to 13 residues. Trimming shortened V by 1 base and J by 7 bases, and 8 bases separated the two germline ends. Per the germline V gene, CDR1 is SGHTA and CDR2 is FQGNSA. As DNA, the CDR3 is TGTGCCAGCAGCTTAGGCACTCCTAATGAGCAGTTCTTC. Protein: CASSLGTPNEQFF.

This chain connects TRBV9 to TRBJ1-1; D call uncertain. V was shortened by 0 bases and J by 6 bases, with 3 bases between the two germline ends. CDR3 length equals 11 residues. CDR1 is SGDLS, CDR2 YYNGEE, per germline. The CDR3 region has the DNA TGTGCCAGCAGCGTAGGCGCTGAAGCTTTCTTT. It translates to CASSVGAEAFF.

The rearrangement links TRBV29-1 to TRBJ1-1, with a possible D match to TRBD1 (6 bases). The germline gives CDR1 SQVTM, CDR2 ANQGSEA. Trimming took off 7 bases at V and 7 bases at J, with 16 bases between the two ends. This CDR3 is 12 amino acids long. The CDR3 sequence: CSGGQGSSEAFF. The CDR3 DNA reads as TGCAGCGGGGGGCAGGGGTCGAGTGAAGCTTTCTTT.

This sequence joins TRBV5-1 and TRBJ2-7; 7 nucleotides line up with TRBD2. Germline V gene data show CDR1 as SGHRS and CDR2 as YFSETQ. With 7 bases clipped from V and 0 bases from J, the junction kept 7 bases outside the gene matches. This CDR3 contains 14 residues. Here the CDR3 reads CASRTGGTSYEQYF. The CDR3 DNA reads TGCGCCAGCCGAACCGGGGGGACCTCCTACGAGCAGTACTTC.

The V and J genes are TRBV28 and TRBJ1-3; D is unclear. V lost 6 bases to trimming and J lost 8 bases, with 11 bases between them. The CDR3 extends over 12 amino acids. Per the germline V gene, CDR1 is MDHEN and CDR2 is SYDVKM. The chain's CDR3 is CASRRNGDTIYF. CDR3 bases: TGTGCCAGCAGACGTAACGGAGACACCATATATTTT.

The chain is built from TRBV6-9 and TRBJ1-5; TRBD1 matches at 7 bases. The germline CDR1 and CDR2 sequences are MNHGY and SVAAGI. The CDR3 sequence is 15 residues long. Unmatched junction bases numbered 8, after V lost 5 bases and J lost 4 bases. CDR3 sequence reads: CASSLGQAGNQPQHF. The CDR3 DNA reads as TGTGCCAGCAGTCTCGGACAGGCCGGAAATCAGCCCCAGCATTTT.

The chain combines TRBV5-1 with TRBJ1-1; D is uncertain. The CDR3 totals 15 residues. The germline V gene has CDR1 SGHRS and CDR2 YFSETQ. Trimming shortened V by 0 bases and J by 3 bases, and 12 bases separated the two germline ends. The CDR3 region has the DNA TGCGCCAGCAGCTTGGCCGAGGGCGCGGACACTGAAGCTTTCTTT. Its protein product is CASSLAEGADTEAFF. The entire variable domain, with the rest obtained from reference TRBV5-1 and TRBJ1-1, is as follows: KAGVTQTPRYLIKTRGQQVTLSCSPISGHRSVSWYQQTPGQGLQFLFEYFSETQRNKGNFPGRFSGRQFSNSRSEMNVSTLELGDSALYLCASSLAEGADTEAFFGQGTRLTVV.

This clone was seen just once. The CDR3 coding sequence is TGTGCCAGCTCACCAGGAGGAGGGAGCACAGATACGCAGTATTTT. It encodes CASSPGGGSTDTQYF. The chain has TRBV18 and TRBJ2-3, with TRBD2 as a possible D gene (6 bases). Germline V gives CDR1 KGHSH, CDR2 LQKENI. The CDR3 has 15 amino acids. Trimming cost V 2 bases and J 0 bases, with 9 bases left between them.

The rearrangement links TRBV27 to TRBJ1-5, with D maybe TRBD1 (6 bases). The CDR3 spans 15 residues. V lost 5 bases to trimming and J lost 6 bases, with 17 bases between them. CDR1 and CDR2 from the germline V gene are MNHEY and SMNVEV (reference sequence). CDR3 amino acids: CASSASSGAGQPQHF. The CDR3 coding sequence is TGTGCCAGCAGTGCCAGTTCAGGGGCTGGTCAGCCCCAGCATTTT.

The chain is built from TRBV30 and TRBJ2-6, with a weak D call TRBD1 (7 bases). The CDR3 sequence is 14 residues long. Germline V CDR1 and CDR2: GTSNPN, SVGIG (reference sequence). The CDR3 DNA reads as TGTGCTTCCAGGGGGGTTGATGGGGCCAACGTCCTGACTTTC. This encodes CASRGVDGANVLTF.